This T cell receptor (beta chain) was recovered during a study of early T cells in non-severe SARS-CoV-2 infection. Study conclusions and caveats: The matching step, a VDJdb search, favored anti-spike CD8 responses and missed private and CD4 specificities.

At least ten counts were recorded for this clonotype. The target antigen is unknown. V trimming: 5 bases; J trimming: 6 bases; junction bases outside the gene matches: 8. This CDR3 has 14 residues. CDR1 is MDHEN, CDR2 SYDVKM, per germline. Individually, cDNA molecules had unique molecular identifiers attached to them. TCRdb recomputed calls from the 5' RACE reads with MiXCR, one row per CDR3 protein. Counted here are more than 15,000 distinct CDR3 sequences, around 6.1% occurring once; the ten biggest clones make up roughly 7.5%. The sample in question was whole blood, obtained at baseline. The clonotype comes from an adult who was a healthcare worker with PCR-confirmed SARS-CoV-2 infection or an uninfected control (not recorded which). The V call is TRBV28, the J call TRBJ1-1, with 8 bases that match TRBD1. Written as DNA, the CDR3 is TGTGCCAGCAGTCCCGACAGGGGATGGGCTGAAGCTTTCTTT. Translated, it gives CASSPDRGWAEAFF.